This passage covers 20 T cell receptor beta chains from one sample sequenced in a study of shared T cell receptors in the human thymus. Profiled with immunoSEQ multiplex PCR; TCRdb holds only in-frame clones, not every one. The sample comprises about 660,000 clones, more than 75% of which are singletons, and approximately 0.0097% rests with the top ten. These sequences were also reported in another study, on human thymus T cells.

Sequenced: thymocytes. The receptors were gathered from a boy in the first two years of life with a congenital heart defect.

The chain combines TRBV7-6 with TRBJ2-3, with 9 bases lining up with TRBD2. This CDR3 spans 14 amino acids. CDR1 and CDR2 from the germline V gene are SGHVS and FNYEAQ. V lost 3 bases and J lost 7; bases outside the gene matches: 5. CDR3 in DNA: TGTGCCAGCAGCTTGCGGGAGGGCCGGCATACGCAGTATTTT. Translation gives CASSLREGRHTQYF.

The chain carries TRBV4-1 and TRBJ2-3; 7 nucleotides agree with TRBD2. V gave up 9 bases and J gave up 6 bases; unmatched junction bases: 15. CDR1 MGHRA and CDR2 YSYEKL come from the germline V gene. The CDR3 contains 15 residues. CDR3 residues: CASSRDYPNEDTQYF. The CDR3 DNA sequence: TGCGCCAGTTCACGGGACTATCCGAACGAGGATACGCAGTATTTT.

This clone showed up just once. CDR3 loop: CAWFKRGSPLHF. CDR3 sequence (DNA): TGTGCCTGGTTTAAAAGGGGTTCACCCCTCCACTTT. This chain uses TRBV30 with TRBJ1-6; weak D call: TRBD1 (5 bases). Trimming removed 5 bases at V and 9 bases at J, with 11 bases between. This CDR3 spans 12 amino acids. Germline lookup yields CDR1 GTSNPN and CDR2 SVGIG (reference sequence).

J is TRBJ2-7 and V is TRBV27; perhaps TRBD2 as D (5 bases). Trimming shortened V by 6 bases and J by 2 bases, and 8 bases separated the two germline ends. Germline values: CDR1 MNHEY, CDR2 SMNVEV (reference sequence). CDR3 length equals 12 residues. The CDR3 loop is CASRRAAYEQYF. The CDR3 nucleotides read TGTGCCAGCAGGAGGGCCGCCTACGAGCAGTACTTC.

The chain has TRBV28 and TRBJ2-1; 9 bases line up with TRBD2. Germline lookup yields CDR1 MDHEN and CDR2 SYDVKM. V lost 6 bases to trimming and J lost 4 bases; unmatched junction nucleotides: 7. The CDR3 spans 15 residues. CDR3 residues: CASSLLAGEYNEQFF. In DNA form, the CDR3 reads TGTGCCAGCAGCCTATTAGCGGGAGAGTACAATGAGCAGTTCTTC.

This clone was counted a single time. As DNA, the CDR3 is TGCGCCAGCAGCCATGGGGAATCGGGGGGAGCTTTCTTT. It specifies CASSHGESGGAFF. J is TRBJ1-1 and V is TRBV4-1; D is possibly TRBD1 (5 bases). V lost 3 bases, J lost 10 bases, and 15 bases lay in between. CDR3 length: 13 amino acids. Germline lookup yields CDR1 MGHRA and CDR2 YSYEKL.

The rearrangement joins TRBV25-1 to TRBJ2-7; 7 positions match TRBD1. This CDR3 has 16 amino acids. CDR1 MGHDK and CDR2 SYGVNS come from the germline V gene. The V and J ends lost 6 bases and 3 bases, in that order; junction bases with no gene match: 14. CDR3 loop: CASSRIPQGPDYEQYF. In DNA form, the CDR3 reads TGTGCCAGCAGCCGAATCCCACAGGGGCCGGACTACGAGCAGTACTTC.

This chain uses TRBV7-9 with TRBJ1-1; a possible D gene is TRBD1 (6 bases). Germline CDR1 reads SEHNR; CDR2 reads FQNEAQ (reference sequence). V dropped 5 bases and J dropped 5 bases, with 18 bases sitting between them. The CDR3 extends over 15 amino acids. This CDR3 reads CASSRWEKQGTEAFF. CDR3 bases: TGTGCCAGCAGCCGTTGGGAGAAACAGGGTACTGAAGCTTTCTTT.

The chain couples TRBV4-2 to TRBJ2-2; D call uncertain. The CDR3 length is 13 residues. CDR1 LGHNA and CDR2 YNFKEQ come from the germline V gene. Between the trimmed V and J ends, which lost 0 bases and 6 bases, there was a span of 5 bases. The CDR3 loop is CASSQEYSGELFF. As DNA, the CDR3 is TGTGCCAGCAGCCAAGAATACTCCGGGGAGCTGTTTTTT.

As DNA, the CDR3 is TGTGCCAGCAGCCCGCGCCCGGGACAGGGAGAAGGCGAGCAGTACTTC. It translates to CASSPRPGQGEGEQYF. The J gene is TRBJ2-7, the V gene TRBV5-8; 9 bases are shared with TRBD1. Germline V gene lookup returns CDR1 SGHTS and CDR2 YDEGEE. The J segment lost 6 bases and the V segment lost 4 bases, leaving 14 bases of the junction unmatched. CDR3 length: 16 residues. The entire variable domain, with the rest obtained from reference TRBV5-8 and TRBJ2-7, is as follows: EAGVTQSPTHLIKTRGQQATLRCSPISGHTSVYWYQQALGLGLQFLLWYDEGEERNRGNFPPRFSGRQFPNYSSELNVNALELEDSALYLCASSPRPGQGEGEQYFGPGTRLTVT.

The chain is built from TRBV7-8 and TRBJ1-5; D is uncertain. The CDR3 spans 15 residues. V lost 5 bases and J 0 bases, leaving 11 bases between the germline ends. Germline loops: CDR1 SGHVS, CDR2 FQNEAQ. The CDR3 DNA reads as TGTGCCAGCAGCCCTCCCCAGGATAGCAATCAGCCCCAGCATTTT. Its translation: CASSPPQDSNQPQHF.

Notes on this clone: The junction does not match germline at one end; this may be a read error. The chain joins TRBV4-3 to TRBJ2-3; the D gene is possibly TRBD1 (5 bases). The CDR3 covers 15 residues. In germline, CDR1 is LGHNA, CDR2 YSLEER. The CDR3 is CASRQATRATDTQYF. In DNA, the CDR3 is TGCGCCAGCAGACAAGCCACCAGGGCCACAGATACGCAGTATTTT.

J is TRBJ2-1 and V is TRBV29-1, with D maybe TRBD1 (5 bases). Trimming removed 3 bases from V and 7 bases from J, with 10 bases in between. The CDR3 contains 12 residues. Germline V CDR1 and CDR2: SQVTM, ANQGSEA. DNA of the CDR3: TGCAGCGTTGAGGGGCTAGGGAATGAGCAGTTCTTC. This encodes CSVEGLGNEQFF.

The table lists this clone with a count of one. This chain links TRBV5-1 with TRBJ2-1; D possibly corresponds to TRBD2 (5 bases). The germline V gene has CDR1 SGHRS and CDR2 YFSETQ. The CDR3 runs 18 residues. The V end lost 5 bases, the J end lost 8 bases, and 29 bases lay between the germline ends. The chain's CDR3 is CASRPPTPREYGRYEQFF. CDR3 in DNA: TGCGCCAGCAGGCCTCCTACGCCCCGGGAATATGGGCGGTATGAGCAGTTCTTC. The full variable domain, rest sourced from reference TRBV5-1 and TRBJ2-1, is KAGVTQTPRYLIKTRGQQVTLSCSPISGHRSVSWYQQTPGQGLQFLFEYFSETQRNKGNFPGRFSGRQFSNSRSEMNVSTLELGDSALYLCASRPPTPREYGRYEQFFGPGTRLTVL.

In its sample, this clone was seen once. The CDR3 DNA reads TGTGCCAGCAGCTTAGCGGAGGGAGTTGATTCACCCCTCCACTTT. Amino acids: CASSLAEGVDSPLHF. The V and J genes are TRBV7-2 and TRBJ1-6; D not certain. The CDR3 runs to 15 residues. Looked up from germline, CDR1 is SGHTA and CDR2 is FQGNSA. V lost 0 bases, J lost 8 bases, and 11 bases lay in between.

V gene TRBV11-2 combines with J gene TRBJ1-3, with a tentative D call TRBD1 (6 bases). This CDR3 comprises 17 residues. The V end lost 5 bases, the J end lost 4 bases, and 21 bases lay between the germline ends. The V gene's germline CDR1 is SGHAT and CDR2 FQNNGV. For the CDR3, the DNA is TGTGCCAGCAGCCGACCACCGACAGGCCCTGAAGGAAACACCATATATTTT. This translates into CASSRPPTGPEGNTIYF.

The V and J genes are TRBV9 and TRBJ2-1, with 9 bases identical to TRBD2. The CDR3 contains 15 residues. CDR1 and CDR2 from the germline V gene are SGDLS and YYNGEE. Trimming at V came to 3 bases and at J to 9 bases, leaving 10 bases not matched to a gene. CDR3 loop: CASSEGREGLGEQFF. In nucleotides, the CDR3 is TGTGCCAGCAGCGAGGGGCGGGAGGGCCTGGGTGAGCAGTTCTTC.

This sequence joins TRBV5-6 and TRBJ2-7; the D is unclear. Germline V gives CDR1 SGHDT, CDR2 YYEEEE. The length of the CDR3 is 13 residues. V lost 8 bases and J lost 3, with 15 bases in between. For the CDR3, the DNA is TGTGCCAGTTCCGTCCTGAGAGTCTACGAGCAGTACTTC. This sequence encodes CASSVLRVYEQYF. Full variable domain (remainder filled in from reference TRBV5-6 and TRBJ2-7): DAGVTQSPTHLIKTRGQQVTLRCSPKSGHDTVSWYQQALGQGPQFIFQYYEEEERQRGNFPDRFSGHQFPNYSSELNVNALLLGDSALYLCASSVLRVYEQYFGPGTRLTVT.

The chain's CDR3 is CASSKGLSENDDQPQHF. DNA of the CDR3: TGTGCCAGTAGTAAGGGACTTTCTGAGAACGACGATCAGCCCCAGCATTTT. This chain links TRBV19 with TRBJ1-5; weak D call: TRBD1 (5 bases). The CDR3 sequence is 17 residues long. Germline values: CDR1 LNHDA, CDR2 SQIVND (reference sequence). Trimming took off 4 bases at V and 5 bases at J, with 21 bases between the two ends.

The V call is TRBV4-3, the J call TRBJ2-3; 11 bases agree with TRBD2. Germline V CDR1 and CDR2: LGHNA, YSLEER. The CDR3 has 18 amino acids. Trimming took 2 bases from V and 0 from J; bases not matched to a gene: 7. The chain's CDR3 is CASSQLGLADNSTDTQYF. CDR3 DNA sequence: TGCGCCAGCAGCCAACTGGGACTAGCGGACAATAGCACAGATACGCAGTATTTT.